The clone carrying this T cell receptor beta chain was counted only a few times. A clone one base away is much larger, so this may be a read error. The record originates from a study of regulatory T cells in long-lasting Graves disease. Across the whole study: Graves' patients, newly diagnosed, had taken antithyroid drugs under 3 months.

Described time point: newly diagnosed GD, antithyroid drugs for less than 3 months. The authors made the TCR library using RNA they extracted from PBMCs. CDR3 regions were amplified by Arm-PCR using iRepertoire HTBI primers to build TCR beta libraries. In TCRdb, the multiplex PCR reads were re-called with MiXCR into one record per CDR3 protein. The sample lists a few hundred thousand distinct CDR3 sequences, 16% seen once, with 20% in the top ten. These sequences were also reported in another study, on T cells in Graves' hyperthyroidism and ophthalmopathy.

The source of this sequence is a young woman with Graves disease. The input for sequencing was peripheral blood mononuclear cells (PBMCs), taken at new diagnosis, from a patient treated with antithyroid drugs.

The CDR3 loop is CASRRDGNTEVFF. As DNA, the CDR3 is TGTGCCAGCCGCAGGGACGGTAACACTGAAGTTTTCTTT. V and J are TRBV12-3 or TRBV12-4 and TRBJ1-1, with D perhaps TRBD1 (5 bases). The CDR3 is made up of 13 amino acids.